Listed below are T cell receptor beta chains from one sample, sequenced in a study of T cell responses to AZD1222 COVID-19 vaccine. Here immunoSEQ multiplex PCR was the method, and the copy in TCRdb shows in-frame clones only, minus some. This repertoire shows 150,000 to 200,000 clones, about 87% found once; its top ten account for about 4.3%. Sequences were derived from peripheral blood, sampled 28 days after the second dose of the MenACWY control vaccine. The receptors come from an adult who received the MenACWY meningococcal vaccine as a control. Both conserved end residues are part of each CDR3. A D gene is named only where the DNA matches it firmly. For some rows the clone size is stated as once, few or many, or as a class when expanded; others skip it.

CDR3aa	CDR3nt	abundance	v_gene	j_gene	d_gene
CASSYSWVVSTEAFF	TGTGCCAGCAGTTACTCATGGGTGGTAAGCACTGAAGCTTTCTTT	-	TRBV6-5	TRBJ1-1	-
CASSLGRGSSGNTIYF	TGTGCCAGCAGTTTAGGCAGGGGGTCCTCTGGAAACACCATATATTTT	few	TRBV6-5	TRBJ1-3	TRBD1
CASSPSISRIPKYF	TGTGCCAGCAGCCCATCCATCTCCCGAATCCCAAAGTACTTC	-	TRBV28	TRBJ2-5	-
CSSLGTTNYGYTF	TGCAGCTCTCTCGGGACAACCAACTATGGCTACACCTTC	-	TRBV29-1	TRBJ1-2	-
CASSPSLVGGVSYEQYF	TGTGCCAGCAGTCCGTCTCTAGTAGGGGGTGTCTCCTACGAGCAGTACTTC	-	TRBV28	TRBJ2-7	-
CASSLGAGGGYNEQFF	TGTGCCAGCAGCTTAGGGGCGGGCGGGGGCTACAATGAGCAGTTCTTC	-	TRBV11-3	TRBJ2-1	TRBD2
CASSPRLGQASYEQYF	TGTGCCAGCAGCCCCAGGCTGGGACAGGCATCCTACGAGCAGTACTTC	-	TRBV7-9	TRBJ2-7	TRBD1
CASSIETELGTSKTRGQHEQYF	TGTGCCAGTAGTATAGAGACAGAGTTGGGGACTAGCAAGACTCGGGGGCAACACGAGCAGTACTTC	few	TRBV19	TRBJ2-7	TRBD2
CASSELGGNGYTF	TGTGCCAGCAGTGAATTAGGGGGGAATGGCTACACCTTC	-	TRBV2	TRBJ1-2	-
CASSQGADYGYTF	TGTGCCAGCTCACAGGGGGCAGACTATGGCTACACCTTC	-	TRBV18	TRBJ1-2	TRBD1
CASSLAFGSGANVLTF	TGTGCCAGCAGCTTAGCGTTTGGTTCAGGGGCCAACGTCCTGACTTTC	-	TRBV7-9	TRBJ2-6	-
CASSYSRLGADEQYF	TGTGCCAGCAGTTACTCGAGATTGGGCGCGGACGAGCAGTACTTC	-	TRBV6-5	TRBJ2-7	-
CASSQDGGEGYTF	TGCGCCAGCAGCCAAGATGGGGGGGAGGGCTACACCTTC	-	TRBV4-3	TRBJ1-2	-
CASSPRTGWYEQYF	TGTGCCAGCAGCCCTCGGACAGGGTGGTACGAGCAGTACTTC	-	TRBV4-2	TRBJ2-7	TRBD1
CATSRESEGIGGAYEQYF	TGTGCCACCAGCAGAGAATCGGAGGGGATAGGGGGCGCGTACGAGCAGTACTTC	few	TRBV15	TRBJ2-7	-
CASSIRTGLLYEQYF	TGCGCCAGCAGCATCCGGACAGGGTTGTTGTACGAGCAGTACTTC	-	TRBV5-1	TRBJ2-7	TRBD1